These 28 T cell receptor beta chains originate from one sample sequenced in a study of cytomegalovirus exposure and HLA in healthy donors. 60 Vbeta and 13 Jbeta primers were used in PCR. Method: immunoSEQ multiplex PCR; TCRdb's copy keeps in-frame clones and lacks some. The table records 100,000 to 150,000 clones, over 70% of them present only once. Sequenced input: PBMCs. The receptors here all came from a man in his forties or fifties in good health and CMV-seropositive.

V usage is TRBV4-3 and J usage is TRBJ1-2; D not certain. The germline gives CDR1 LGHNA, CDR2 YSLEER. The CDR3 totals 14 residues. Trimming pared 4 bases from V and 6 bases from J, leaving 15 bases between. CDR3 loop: CASSPGGWGDGYTF. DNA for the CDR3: TGCGCCAGCAGCCCAGGCGGGTGGGGAGATGGCTACACCTTC.

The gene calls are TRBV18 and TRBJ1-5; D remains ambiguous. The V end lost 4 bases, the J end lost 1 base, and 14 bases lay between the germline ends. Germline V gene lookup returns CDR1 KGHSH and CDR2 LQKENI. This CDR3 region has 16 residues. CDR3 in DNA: TGTGCCAGCTCACTGACCCGGGATAGGAGCAATCAGCCCCAGCATTTT. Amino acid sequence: CASSLTRDRSNQPQHF.

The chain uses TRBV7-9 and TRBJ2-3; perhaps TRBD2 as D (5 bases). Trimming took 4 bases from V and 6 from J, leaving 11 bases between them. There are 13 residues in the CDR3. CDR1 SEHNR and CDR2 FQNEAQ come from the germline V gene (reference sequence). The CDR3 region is CASSYARGDTQYF. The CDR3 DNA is TGTGCCAGCAGCTACGCGCGAGGGGATACGCAGTATTTT.

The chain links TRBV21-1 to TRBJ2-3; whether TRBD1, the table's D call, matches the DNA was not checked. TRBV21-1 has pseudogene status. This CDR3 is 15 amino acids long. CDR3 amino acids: CASPRQSPSTDTQYF. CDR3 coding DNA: TGTGCCAGCCCGAGACAGAGCCCTAGCACAGATACGCAGTATTTT.

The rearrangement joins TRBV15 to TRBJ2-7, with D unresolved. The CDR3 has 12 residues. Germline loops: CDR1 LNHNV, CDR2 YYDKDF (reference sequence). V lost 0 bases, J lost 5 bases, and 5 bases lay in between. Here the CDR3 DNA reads TGTGCCACCAGCAGAGACGGAGACGAGCAGTACTTC. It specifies CATSRDGDEQYF.

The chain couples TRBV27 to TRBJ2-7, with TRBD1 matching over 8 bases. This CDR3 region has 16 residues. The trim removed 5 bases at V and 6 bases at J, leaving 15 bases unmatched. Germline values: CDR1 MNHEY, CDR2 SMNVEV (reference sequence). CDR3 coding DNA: TGTGCCAGCAGTCCAATATCGACGACAGGGGCGAGCGAGCAGTACTTC. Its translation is CASSPISTTGASEQYF.

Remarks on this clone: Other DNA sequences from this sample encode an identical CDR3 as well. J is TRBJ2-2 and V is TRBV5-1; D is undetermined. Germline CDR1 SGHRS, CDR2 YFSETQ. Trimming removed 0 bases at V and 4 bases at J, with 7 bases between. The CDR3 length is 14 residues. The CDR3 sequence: CASSLVAGTGELFF. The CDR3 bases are TGCGCCAGCAGCTTGGTAGCTGGCACCGGGGAGCTGTTTTTT. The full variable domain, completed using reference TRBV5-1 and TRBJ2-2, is KAGVTQTPRYLIKTRGQQVTLSCSPISGHRSVSWYQQTPGQGLQFLFEYFSETQRNKGNFPGRFSGRQFSNSRSEMNVSTLELGDSALYLCASSLVAGTGELFFGEGSRLTVL.

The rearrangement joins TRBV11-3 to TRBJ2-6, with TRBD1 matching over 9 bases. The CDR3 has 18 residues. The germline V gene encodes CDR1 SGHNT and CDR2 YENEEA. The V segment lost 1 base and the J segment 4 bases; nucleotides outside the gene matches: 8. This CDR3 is CASSLGPGQGSGANVLTF. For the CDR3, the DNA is TGTGCCAGCAGCTTAGGCCCGGGACAGGGTTCCGGGGCCAACGTCCTGACTTTC.

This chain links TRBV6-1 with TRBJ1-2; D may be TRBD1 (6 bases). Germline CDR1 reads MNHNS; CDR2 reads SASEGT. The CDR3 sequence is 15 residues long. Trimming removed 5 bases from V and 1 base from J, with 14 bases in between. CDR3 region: CASSPSGTHNYGYTF. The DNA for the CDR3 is TGTGCCAGCAGTCCCTCCGGGACACATAACTATGGCTACACCTTC.

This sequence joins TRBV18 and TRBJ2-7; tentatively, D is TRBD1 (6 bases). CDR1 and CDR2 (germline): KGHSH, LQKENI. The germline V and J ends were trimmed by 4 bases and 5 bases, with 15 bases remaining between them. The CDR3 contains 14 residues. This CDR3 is CASSRTGTSHEQYF. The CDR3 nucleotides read TGTGCCAGCTCACGAACCGGGACATCCCACGAGCAGTACTTC. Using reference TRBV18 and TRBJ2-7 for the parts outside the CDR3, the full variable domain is NAGVMQNPRHLVRRRGQEARLRCSPMKGHSHVYWYRQLPEEGLKFMVYLQKENIIDESGMPKERFSAEFPKEGPSILRIQQVVRGDSAAYFCASSRTGTSHEQYFGPGTRLTVT.

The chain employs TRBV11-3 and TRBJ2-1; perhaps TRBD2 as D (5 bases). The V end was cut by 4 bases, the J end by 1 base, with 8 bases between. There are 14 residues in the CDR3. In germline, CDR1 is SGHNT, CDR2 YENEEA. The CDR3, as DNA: TGTGCCAGCAGCTCCCAGCGGTCCTACAATGAGCAGTTCTTC. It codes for CASSSQRSYNEQFF.

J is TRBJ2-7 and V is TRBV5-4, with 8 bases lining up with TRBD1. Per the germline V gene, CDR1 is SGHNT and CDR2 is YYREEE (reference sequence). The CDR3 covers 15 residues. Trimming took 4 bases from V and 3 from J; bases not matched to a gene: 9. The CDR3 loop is CASSPWTGRGYEQYF. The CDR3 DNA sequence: TGTGCCAGCAGCCCATGGACAGGGAGAGGCTACGAGCAGTACTTC.

In DNA, the CDR3 is TGTGCCAGCAAGGAGGGGTCGGGCTACGAGCAGTACTTC. It codes for CASKEGSGYEQYF. The rearrangement links TRBV2 to TRBJ2-7, with D perhaps TRBD2 (6 bases). The CDR3 has 13 residues. The germline V gene has CDR1 SNHLY and CDR2 FYNNEI. The V end lost 7 bases, the J end lost 3 bases, and 13 bases lay between the germline ends.

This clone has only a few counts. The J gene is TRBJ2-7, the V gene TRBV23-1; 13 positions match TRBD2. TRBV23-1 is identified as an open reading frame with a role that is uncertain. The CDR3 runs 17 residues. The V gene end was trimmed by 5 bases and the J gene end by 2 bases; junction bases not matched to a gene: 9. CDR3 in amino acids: CASSGLAGEGGAYEQYF. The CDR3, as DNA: TGCGCCAGCAGTGGACTAGCGGGAGAGGGGGGGGCCTACGAGCAGTACTTC.

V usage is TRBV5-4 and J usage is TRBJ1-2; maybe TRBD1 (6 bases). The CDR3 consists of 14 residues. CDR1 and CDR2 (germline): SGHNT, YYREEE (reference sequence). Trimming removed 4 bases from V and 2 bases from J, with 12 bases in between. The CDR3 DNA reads TGTGCCAGCAGCGTGGACAGCCAGAACTATGGCTACACCTTC. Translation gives CASSVDSQNYGYTF.

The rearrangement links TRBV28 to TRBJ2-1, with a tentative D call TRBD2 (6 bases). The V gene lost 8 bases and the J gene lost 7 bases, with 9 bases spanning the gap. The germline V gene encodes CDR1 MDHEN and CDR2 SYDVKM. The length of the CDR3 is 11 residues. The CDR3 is CASFGGNEQFF. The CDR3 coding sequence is TGTGCCAGCTTCGGAGGGAATGAGCAGTTCTTC.

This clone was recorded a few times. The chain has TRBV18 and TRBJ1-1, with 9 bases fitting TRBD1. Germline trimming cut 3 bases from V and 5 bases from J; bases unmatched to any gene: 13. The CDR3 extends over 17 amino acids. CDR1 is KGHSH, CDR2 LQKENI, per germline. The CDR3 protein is CASSPTGTGSLNTEAFF. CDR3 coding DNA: TGTGCCAGCTCACCTACCGGGACAGGGTCATTAAATACTGAAGCTTTCTTT.

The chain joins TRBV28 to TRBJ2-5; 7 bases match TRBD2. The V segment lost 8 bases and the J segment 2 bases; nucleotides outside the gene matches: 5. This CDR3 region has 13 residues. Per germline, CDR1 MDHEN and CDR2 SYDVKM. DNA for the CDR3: TGTGCCAGCGGCGGGGGTCGGCAAGAGACCCAGTACTTC. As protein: CASGGGRQETQYF.

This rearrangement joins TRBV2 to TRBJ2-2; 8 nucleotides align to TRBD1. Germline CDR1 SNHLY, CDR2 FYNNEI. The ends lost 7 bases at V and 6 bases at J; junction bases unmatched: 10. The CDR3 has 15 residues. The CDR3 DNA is TGTGCCAGCATTCAGCAGGGGGCGCGACCCGGGGAGCTGTTTTTT. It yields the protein CASIQQGARPGELFF.

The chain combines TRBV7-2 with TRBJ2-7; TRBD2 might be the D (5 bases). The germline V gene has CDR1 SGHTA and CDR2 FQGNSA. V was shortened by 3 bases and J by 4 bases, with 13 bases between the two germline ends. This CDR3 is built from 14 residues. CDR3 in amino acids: CASSFMGRGYEQYF. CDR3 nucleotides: TGTGCCAGCAGCTTCATGGGTCGGGGTTACGAGCAGTACTTC.

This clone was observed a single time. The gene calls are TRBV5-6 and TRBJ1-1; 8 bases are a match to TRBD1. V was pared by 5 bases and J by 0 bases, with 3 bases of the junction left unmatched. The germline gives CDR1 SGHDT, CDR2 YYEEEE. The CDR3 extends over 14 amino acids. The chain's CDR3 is CASRGRGLNTEAFF. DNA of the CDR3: TGTGCCAGCAGGGGCAGGGGGCTGAACACTGAAGCTTTCTTT.

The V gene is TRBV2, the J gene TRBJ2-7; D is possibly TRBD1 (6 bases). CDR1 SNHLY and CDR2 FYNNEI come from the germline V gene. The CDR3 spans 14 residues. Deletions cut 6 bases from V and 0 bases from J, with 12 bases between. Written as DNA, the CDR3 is TGTGCCAGCAGCCAAAGGGGGATCTCCTACGAGCAGTACTTC. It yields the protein CASSQRGISYEQYF.

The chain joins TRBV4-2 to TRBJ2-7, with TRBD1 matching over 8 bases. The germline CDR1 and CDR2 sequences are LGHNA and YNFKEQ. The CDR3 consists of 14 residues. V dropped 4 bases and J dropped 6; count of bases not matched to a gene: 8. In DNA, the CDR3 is TGTGCCAGCAGCCCGGGACAGGACCTATTCGAGCAGTACTTC. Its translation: CASSPGQDLFEQYF.

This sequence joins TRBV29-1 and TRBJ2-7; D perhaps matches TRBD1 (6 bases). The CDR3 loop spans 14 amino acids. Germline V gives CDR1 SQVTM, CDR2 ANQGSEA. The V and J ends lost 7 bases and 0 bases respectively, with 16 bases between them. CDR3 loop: CSATSDRSSYEQYF. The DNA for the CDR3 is TGCAGCGCCACCTCCGACAGGAGCTCCTACGAGCAGTACTTC.

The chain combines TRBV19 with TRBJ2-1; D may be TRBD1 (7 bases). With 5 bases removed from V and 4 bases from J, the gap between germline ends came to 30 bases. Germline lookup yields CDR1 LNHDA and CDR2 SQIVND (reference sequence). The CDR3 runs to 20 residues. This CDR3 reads CASSDYRQGSSFGGYNEQFF. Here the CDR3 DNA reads TGTGCCAGTAGTGATTACAGACAGGGCTCCTCCTTTGGGGGGTACAATGAGCAGTTCTTC.

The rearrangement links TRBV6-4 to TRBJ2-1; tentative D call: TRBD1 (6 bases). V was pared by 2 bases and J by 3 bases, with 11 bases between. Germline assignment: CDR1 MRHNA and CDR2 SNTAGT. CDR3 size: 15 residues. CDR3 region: CASSDPLRGYNEQFF. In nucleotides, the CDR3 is TGTGCCAGCAGTGACCCTCTCAGGGGCTACAATGAGCAGTTCTTC.

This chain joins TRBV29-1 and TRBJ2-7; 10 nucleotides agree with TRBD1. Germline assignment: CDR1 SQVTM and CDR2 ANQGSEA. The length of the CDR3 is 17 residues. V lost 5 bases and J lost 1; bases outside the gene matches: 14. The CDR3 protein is CSVKGRTGGKSSYEQYF. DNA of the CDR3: TGCAGCGTTAAGGGGAGGACAGGGGGGAAGTCTTCCTACGAGCAGTACTTC.

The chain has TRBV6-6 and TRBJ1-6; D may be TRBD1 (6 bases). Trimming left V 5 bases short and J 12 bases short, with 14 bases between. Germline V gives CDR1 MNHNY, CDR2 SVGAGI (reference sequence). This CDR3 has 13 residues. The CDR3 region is CASSLQGPEPLHF. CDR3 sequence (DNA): TGTGCCAGCAGTCTACAGGGTCCGGAACCCCTCCACTTT.